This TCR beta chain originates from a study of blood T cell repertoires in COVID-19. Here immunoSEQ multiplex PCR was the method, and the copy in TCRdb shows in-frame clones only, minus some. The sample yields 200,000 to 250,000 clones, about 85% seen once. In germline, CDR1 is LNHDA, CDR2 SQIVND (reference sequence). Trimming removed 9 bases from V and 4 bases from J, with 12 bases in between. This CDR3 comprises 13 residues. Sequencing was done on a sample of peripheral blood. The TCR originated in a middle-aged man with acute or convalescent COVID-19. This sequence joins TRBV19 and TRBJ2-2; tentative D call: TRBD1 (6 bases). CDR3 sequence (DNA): TGTGCCAGCAGGGGCCGCTCCACCGGGGAGCTGTTTTTT. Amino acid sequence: CASRGRSTGELFF.